This T cell receptor (beta chain) emerged from a study of shared clonotypes between healthy human individuals. The CDR3 is 17 amino acids. Germline loops: CDR1 SGHRS, CDR2 YFSETQ. The germline V and J ends were trimmed by 4 bases and 1 base, with 19 bases remaining between them. Sequencing was performed with immunoSEQ multiplex PCR; in TCRdb, only in-frame clones are kept and a portion is missing. The data show 150,000 to 200,000 clones, around 63% seen once. CD4+ cells underwent separation, giving CD45RA+ naive and CD45RA-negative memory subsets. The source material was memory CD4+ T cells sorted from blood. Specified subset: CD45RA-negative fraction. The sequence was collected from a man in his thirties or forties in good health. The genes are TRBV5-1 and TRBJ2-3; the D is unclear. The CDR3, as DNA: TGCGCCAGCAGCCCTACGTTAGGCGCTGCGGGCACAGATACGCAGTATTTT. This encodes CASSPTLGAAGTDTQYF.